The 3 T cell receptor beta chains below all came from one sample that was sequenced in a study of blood T cells in healthy people across ages. Next came a second PCR, run for about 6 to 12 cycles, which used a sample-barcoded 5' primer along with a J-beta primer mix. TCRdb fed the 5' RACE reads into MiXCR, producing one record per CDR3 protein. The sample lists about 1 million distinct CDR3 sequences, 20% to 25% occurring once. The data also belong to a second study, concerning T cells of mothers and their children.

The sequencing sample was made of blood. The receptors originated from a girl aged 2 to 10 in good health.

The genes are TRBV19 and TRBJ1-6; D ambiguous. The V and J ends lost 5 bases and 5 bases respectively, with 13 bases between them. CDR1 and CDR2 from the germline V gene are LNHDA and SQIVND (reference sequence). This CDR3 has 15 residues. The CDR3 is CASSLGEQDNSPLHF. CDR3 DNA: TGTGCCAGTAGTCTCGGGGAGCAGGATAATTCACCCCTCCACTTT.

The rearrangement joins TRBV24-1 to TRBJ2-7; D gene ambiguous. This CDR3 contains 13 residues. In germline, CDR1 is KGHDR, CDR2 SFDVKD. V lost 2 bases and J lost 4, with 8 bases in between. The CDR3 loop is CATSDYGSYEQYF. The CDR3 DNA reads TGTGCCACCAGTGATTATGGGTCATACGAGCAGTACTTC.

The J gene is TRBJ2-3, the V gene TRBV29-1, with D perhaps TRBD2 (7 bases). The germline V gene encodes CDR1 SQVTM and CDR2 ANQGSEA. There are 15 residues in the CDR3. V lost 6 bases to trimming and J lost 2 bases, with 18 bases between them. The CDR3 protein is CSVPIGGLTTDTQYF. The CDR3 region has the DNA TGCAGCGTCCCAATAGGGGGACTAACCACAGATACGCAGTATTTT.